This T cell receptor (beta chain) was captured in a study of blood T cell repertoires in COVID-19 (dated by TCRdb to 2018 to 2020). Turning to the overall study: Samples from collaborators originated in the United States, Italy and Spain and spanned both the acute and convalescent phases of COVID-19. The prospective study material was composed of cDNA or gDNA derived from T cells, B-cell-depleted T cells, or PBMCs. Subjects who had been exposed to COVID-19, were actively infected with it, or had recovered from it provided the deeply sampled blood TCRbeta repertoires that made up the dataset. A freely available public database, intended as a resource for researchers studying the immune response to SARS-CoV-2, is where the repertoires were released. Samples came from the ongoing ImmuneRACE study (first 160 participants) plus 1,254 subjects from 6 global collaborators. A de-identified subject ID, COVID-19 status, age in years and sex were almost always included in the sample metadata. Where HLA class I and class II types were available, the types were taken from metadata supplied by the sample provider, not from assay-based typing. Beyond this particular receptor, the publication reports: The amount of clinical and demographic metadata varied by source and participant and was provided uncurated.

TCRbeta CDR3 regions were amplified from genomic DNA by means of the immunoSEQ Assay, a bias-controlled multiplex PCR. The original pipeline was this. Within the assay, amplification of reference gene primers was used to estimate how many nucleated cells each sample contained. To quantify the absolute abundance of each unique TCRbeta CDR3 rearrangement, sequence reads were collapsed and filtered. Productive Simpson clonality was computed per sample as the square root of Simpson's diversity index over productive rearrangements. Entries here come from immuneACCESS through TCRdb and include only in-frame sequences with V and J called. Some clones fail to appear in such tables; in the studies checked, an unresolved V gene covers under half of the shortfall, and the cause of the remainder is unknown. That table supplies the V and J calls and clone size; D and trimming were determined from the DNA. This sample has roughly 190,000 clones in its table, and under 90% of those were observed once. The ten biggest clones cover about 7.2% of the sample.

Inclusive of the bounding cysteine and phenylalanine, the CDR3 is 13 residues long. Left in the record is the CDR3 DNA by itself, 39 bases read in frame from the first base. Taken from the germline V gene, the CDR1 and CDR2 loops are LGHNA and YSLEER. V sheds 3 bases and J sheds 0 bases, leaving 5 bases between their ends. Each collaborating institution followed its own protocols to collect whole blood in K2EDTA tubes. For TCRbeta analysis, collaborator samples were shipped as frozen whole blood, as isolated PBMCs, or as DNA extracted from either sample type. This clone was seen once. Its binding antigen is unknown. Nothing much larger sits one base from this clone, and base qualities are not available.

This chain is built from TRBV4-3 and TRBJ1-1, with the identity of the D gene unclear. The TCR originated in a man in his 60s with acute or convalescent COVID-19. Sequences were obtained from peripheral blood. The DNA sequence is given as TGCGCCAGCAGCCAGGGAGTGAACACTGAAGCTTTCTTT. This gives the protein CASSQGVNTEAFF.